The 14 T cell receptor beta chains below come from one sample, sequenced in a study. TCRdb itself ran the 5' RACE reads through MiXCR, one entry per CDR3 protein. The sample lists roughly 69,000 distinct CDR3 sequences, around a fifth occurring once. Sequenced sample: memory CD4+ T cells sorted from a lymph node. As for subset: memory CD4+ T cells, CD4+CD45RO+CD25-. These receptors all stem from a female donor with breast cancer.

This clonotype was seen a few times. V and J are TRBV28 and TRBJ2-1, with D possibly matching TRBD2 (6 bases). CDR1 MDHEN and CDR2 SYDVKM come from the germline V gene. The CDR3 is 13 amino acids. The ends were cut back, 5 bases at V and 8 bases at J, with 13 bases in the middle. CDR3: CASSVIKRDEQFF. The DNA of the CDR3 is TGTGCCAGCAGTGTCATTAAGCGGGATGAGCAGTTCTTC.

This clonotype was detected a few times. The CDR3 sequence: CATSVHGLAGSGGEQFF. CDR3 DNA: TGTGCCACCAGTGTCCATGGACTAGCGGGAAGTGGAGGTGAGCAGTTCTTC. The genes are TRBV24-1 and TRBJ2-1; the match to TRBD2 covers 12 bases. CDR1 and CDR2 (germline): KGHDR, SFDVKD. Unmatched junction bases numbered 13, after V lost 5 bases and J lost 9 bases. CDR3 length equals 17 residues.

In this sample, this clonotype turned up many times. This sequence joins TRBV5-1 and TRBJ2-2, with 7 bases identical to TRBD1. The germline V gene encodes CDR1 SGHRS and CDR2 YFSETQ. V lost 0 bases and J lost 5; bases outside the gene matches: 4. The CDR3 covers 15 residues. The CDR3 nucleotides read TGCGCCAGCAGCTTGGCGACAGGGCATACCGGGGAGCTGTTTTTT. The encoded protein is CASSLATGHTGELFF.

This clonotype was observed a few times. A read error is possible here, since a much larger clone lies one base away. The gene calls are TRBV7-2 and TRBJ2-1; perhaps TRBD1 as D (6 bases). CDR3 length: 14 amino acids. V dropped 2 bases and J dropped 12 bases, with 17 bases sitting between them. Germline CDR1 is SGHTA and CDR2 is FQGNSA. CDR3 loop: CASSLTGPISGQFF. CDR3 coding DNA: TGTGCCAGCAGCTTAACAGGGCCGATAAGCGGGCAGTTCTTC.

The CDR3 spells CASSPKRDSNYGYTF. The CDR3 DNA reads as TGTGCCAGCAGCCCCAAACGGGACAGCAACTATGGCTACACCTTC. V usage is TRBV27 and J usage is TRBJ1-2; 7 bases match TRBD1. The CDR3 length is 15 residues. Trimming cost V 6 bases and J 2 bases; bases outside gene matches: 9. Germline V gene sequence: CDR1 MNHEY, CDR2 SMNVEV (reference sequence).

The gene calls are TRBV5-1 and TRBJ2-5, with D tentatively TRBD1 (6 bases). The germline V gene has CDR1 SGHRS and CDR2 YFSETQ. With 4 bases removed from V and 1 base from J, the gap between germline ends came to 11 bases. The CDR3 loop spans 14 amino acids. As DNA, the CDR3 is TGCGCCAGCAGCCCCGGACAGAGCCAAGAGACCCAGTACTTC. Translating gives CASSPGQSQETQYF.

The chain uses TRBV12-3 or TRBV12-4 and TRBJ1-2; D is ambiguous. This CDR3 is built from 14 residues. V was pared by 6 bases and J by 4 bases, with 15 bases between. CDR3 loop: CASSPSGSIYGYTF. CDR3 DNA sequence: TGTGCCAGCAGCCCCTCGGGTTCGATCTATGGCTACACCTTC.

V gene TRBV20-1 combines with J gene TRBJ1-2, with unresolved D. Germline V gene sequence: CDR1 DFQATT, CDR2 SNEGSKA (reference sequence). V gave up 3 bases and J gave up 0 bases, with 8 bases separating them. The CDR3 consists of 13 residues. CDR3 sequence (DNA): TGCAGTGCTAGTAACCCTGCTAACTATGGCTACACCTTC. It yields the protein CSASNPANYGYTF.

This chain uses TRBV7-9 with TRBJ2-7, with 9 bases matching TRBD1. CDR1 and CDR2 (germline): SEHNR, FQNEAQ (reference sequence). J was trimmed by 1 base and V by 6 bases; bases with no gene match: 7. The CDR3 loop spans 15 amino acids. The CDR3 DNA reads TGTGCCAGCAGGAAAGGGGGACAGGGATCCTACGAGCAGTACTTC. As protein: CASRKGGQGSYEQYF.

The chain carries TRBV6-5 and TRBJ1-6; D call uncertain. The CDR3 extends over 14 amino acids. Trimming took 2 bases from V and 7 from J, leaving 9 bases between them. The germline V gene has CDR1 MNHEY and CDR2 SVGAGI. The CDR3: CASSYTAENSPLHF. The CDR3, as DNA: TGTGCCAGCAGTTACACGGCGGAAAATTCACCCCTCCACTTT.

The chain recombines TRBV24-1 with TRBJ1-1; D might be TRBD1 (6 bases). The V end lost 8 bases, the J end lost 10 bases, and 16 bases lay between the germline ends. This CDR3 spans 12 amino acids. Looked up from germline, CDR1 is KGHDR and CDR2 is SFDVKD. The CDR3 sequence is CATTTTDRLAFF. The DNA of the CDR3 is TGTGCCACCACCACGACCGACAGGCTAGCTTTCTTT.

The J gene is TRBJ2-3, the V gene TRBV5-1, with 12 nucleotides matching TRBD2. This CDR3 comprises 16 residues. Losses at the gene ends were 4 bases for V and 0 bases for J; bases not matched to a gene: 3. Per the germline V gene, CDR1 is SGHRS and CDR2 is YFSETQ. Here the CDR3 DNA reads TGCGCCAGCAGCGATGGGACTAGCGGGAGCACAGATACGCAGTATTTT. Translated, it gives CASSDGTSGSTDTQYF. Variable domain in full (rest from reference TRBV5-1 and TRBJ2-3): KAGVTQTPRYLIKTRGQQVTLSCSPISGHRSVSWYQQTPGQGLQFLFEYFSETQRNKGNFPGRFSGRQFSNSRSEMNVSTLELGDSALYLCASSDGTSGSTDTQYFGPGTRLTVL.

This clonotype was counted a few times. The genes are TRBV4-1 and TRBJ2-2, with D maybe TRBD2 (6 bases). This CDR3 has 16 residues. Germline V gene lookup returns CDR1 MGHRA and CDR2 YSYEKL. Trimming pared 1 base from V and 6 bases from J, leaving 15 bases between. CDR3 residues: CASSQGTQAGPGELFF. CDR3 nucleotides: TGCGCCAGCAGCCAAGGTACCCAAGCGGGCCCCGGGGAGCTGTTTTTT.

The rearrangement links TRBV3-1 to TRBJ1-1, with TRBD1 matching 8 bases. This CDR3 is built from 16 residues. Germline values: CDR1 LGHDT, CDR2 YNNKEL (reference sequence). Germline trimming cut 6 bases from V and 0 bases from J; bases unmatched to any gene: 9. The CDR3 sequence is CASRETGTGMNTEAFF. The CDR3 DNA sequence: TGTGCCAGCAGAGAGACCGGGACAGGAATGAACACTGAAGCTTTCTTT.